The rows below give T cell receptor beta chains drawn from one sample of a study of shared T cell receptors in the human thymus. Profiling relied on immunoSEQ multiplex PCR, and the TCRdb table lists in-frame clones only, not all of them. The table shows approximately 490,000 clones, with about four fifths occurring only once. This sample was shared with a second study, whose subject was human thymus T cells.

Input material: thymocytes. The source is a boy less than two years old with a congenital heart defect. Both conserved end residues are part of each CDR3. A D gene is named only where the DNA matches it firmly. For some rows the clone size is stated as once, few or many, or as a class when expanded; others skip it.

v_gene	j_gene	d_gene	abundance	CDR3aa	CDR3nt
TRBV5-6	TRBJ1-5	NA	NA	CASSFSQGNSNQPQHF	TGTGCCAGCAGCTTCTCACAGGGAAATAGCAATCAGCCCCAGCATTTT
TRBV29-1	TRBJ2-1	TRBD1	NA	CSVDRQGAVYNEQFF	TGCAGCGTTGATAGACAGGGGGCTGTGTACAATGAGCAGTTCTTC
TRBV6-1	TRBJ1-1	NA	NA	CASSPVITEAFF	TGTGCCAGCAGTCCCGTTATCACTGAAGCTTTCTTT
TRBV9	TRBJ1-2	NA	NA	CASSEGVNYGYTF	TGTGCCAGCAGCGAAGGAGTTAACTATGGCTACACCTTC
TRBV6-6	TRBJ1-1	TRBD1	NA	CASRSDRAGNTEAFF	TGTGCCAGCAGATCCGACAGGGCCGGGAACACTGAAGCTTTCTTT
TRBV27	TRBJ2-2	TRBD2	once	CASSLAGVPNTGELFF	TGTGCCAGCAGTCTAGCGGGAGTTCCGAACACCGGGGAGCTGTTTTTT
TRBV6-5	TRBJ2-1	NA	NA	CASSPEVGDRHEQFF	TGTGCCAGCAGTCCTGAGGTGGGAGATCGCCATGAGCAGTTCTTC
TRBV5-1	TRBJ2-1	NA	NA	CASYRDNQREQFF	TGCGCCAGCTACCGGGACAACCAAAGAGAGCAGTTCTTC
TRBV11-2	TRBJ2-1	TRBD2	NA	CASSLTGTRCPSYNEQFF	TGTGCCAGCAGTTTGACCGGGACTAGGTGCCCCTCCTACAATGAGCAGTTCTTC
TRBV4-2	TRBJ2-2	TRBD2	few	CASSQGGRGNTGELFF	TGTGCCAGCAGCCAAGGCGGGAGGGGTAACACCGGGGAGCTGTTTTTT
TRBV7-6	TRBJ2-5	TRBD1	NA	CASSSDRALETQYF	TGTGCCAGCAGCTCTGACAGGGCTCTTGAGACCCAGTACTTC
TRBV25-1	TRBJ2-7	NA	NA	CASSVVGGKISYEQYF	TGTGCCAGCAGTGTAGTCGGCGGGAAGATCTCCTACGAGCAGTACTTC
TRBV5-1	TRBJ1-2	NA	NA	CASSLGGGYGYTF	TGCGCCAGCAGCTTGGGGGGGGGCTATGGCTACACCTTC
TRBV6-6	TRBJ2-3	TRBD2	NA	CASRAGLPHTDTQYF	TGTGCCAGCAGGGCGGGACTACCTCACACAGATACGCAGTATTTT
TRBV7-9	TRBJ2-2	TRBD2	NA	CASSATSGRETGELFF	TGTGCCAGCAGCGCCACTAGCGGGAGAGAGACCGGGGAGCTGTTTTTT
TRBV28	TRBJ2-7	TRBD2	NA	CASSSRTRGSYEQYF	TGTGCCAGCAGTTCCCGGACTAGAGGGTCCTACGAGCAGTACTTC
TRBV9	TRBJ2-1	NA	NA	CASSVFAASSYNEQFF	TGTGCCAGCAGCGTATTTGCGGCCAGCTCCTACAATGAGCAGTTCTTC
TRBV21-1	TRBJ2-7	NA	once	CASSRVRLDSYEQYF	TGTGCCAGCAGCCGGGTGAGACTCGACTCCTACGAGCAGTACTTC
TRBV5-4	TRBJ2-6	NA	NA	CASSLVQGHSGANVLTF	TGTGCCAGCAGCTTGGTGCAGGGCCACTCTGGGGCCAACGTCCTGACTTTC
TRBV4-2	TRBJ2-7	NA	few	CASSQQLGPSYEQYF	TGTGCCAGCAGCCAACAACTAGGGCCCTCCTACGAGCAGTACTTC
TRBV27	TRBJ2-7	TRBD1	NA	CASTTGGQREQYF	TGTGCCAGTACTACAGGGGGGCAACGCGAGCAGTACTTC
TRBV5-6	TRBJ2-7	NA	NA	CASTHWGLGWYEQYF	TGTGCCAGCACCCACTGGGGACTGGGGTGGTACGAGCAGTACTTC
TRBV11-2	TRBJ2-5	TRBD2	once	CASSARPSGRIRKETQYF	TGTGCCAGCAGCGCACGGCCTAGCGGGAGAATCAGGAAGGAGACCCAGTACTTC
TRBV19	TRBJ1-1	NA	once	CASSIPRHGTTEAFF	TGTGCCAGTAGTATCCCCAGGCACGGAACAACTGAAGCTTTCTTT
TRBV2	TRBJ2-7	NA	NA	CASKARKEGPYEQYF	TGTGCCAGCAAAGCCCGAAAGGAGGGCCCGTACGAGCAGTACTTC
TRBV18	TRBJ2-7	TRBD2	NA	CASSPPQLAGMSYEQYF	TGTGCCAGCTCCCCTCCCCAACTAGCGGGAATGTCCTACGAGCAGTACTTC
TRBV25-1	TRBJ1-1	NA	NA	CASSPKGGGNTEAFF	TGTGCCAGCAGCCCGAAAGGGGGGGGAAACACTGAAGCTTTCTTT
TRBV6-1	TRBJ2-3	TRBD1	few	CASSATRGRETDTQYF	TGTGCCAGCAGTGCGACCAGGGGGCGAGAAACAGATACGCAGTATTTT
TRBV5-6	TRBJ1-1	NA	once	CASLGGANTEAFF	TGTGCCAGCCTCGGGGGGGCGAACACTGAAGCTTTCTTT
TRBV5-5	TRBJ2-7	TRBD1	NA	CASSPSRDRATILSYEQYF	TGTGCCAGCAGCCCTAGCCGGGACAGGGCCACAATCCTCTCCTACGAGCAGTACTTC
TRBV25-1	TRBJ2-1	TRBD2	NA	CASSEWASGNCYNEQFF	TGTGCCAGCAGTGAATGGGCCAGCGGGAACTGCTACAATGAGCAGTTCTTC
TRBV5-6	TRBJ2-5	TRBD1	NA	CASSLGGRGQETQYF	TGTGCCAGCAGCTTGGGGGGCAGGGGGCAAGAGACCCAGTACTTC